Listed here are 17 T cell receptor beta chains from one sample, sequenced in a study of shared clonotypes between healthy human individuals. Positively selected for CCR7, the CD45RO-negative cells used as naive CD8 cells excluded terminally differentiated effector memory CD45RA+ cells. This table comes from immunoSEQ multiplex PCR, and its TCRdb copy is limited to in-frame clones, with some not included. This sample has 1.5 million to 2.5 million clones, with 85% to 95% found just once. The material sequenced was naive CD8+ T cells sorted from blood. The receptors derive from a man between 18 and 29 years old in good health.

CDR3 sequence reads: CASRLGGSNQPQHF. The CDR3, as DNA: TGTGCCAGCAGGCTGGGGGGAAGCAATCAGCCCCAGCATTTT. The chain recombines TRBV28 with TRBJ1-5; possibly TRBD1 for D (5 bases). This CDR3 spans 14 amino acids. The germline V gene has CDR1 MDHEN and CDR2 SYDVKM. Trimming stripped 6 bases from V and 1 base from J, with 10 bases between. Full variable domain (remainder filled in from reference TRBV28 and TRBJ1-5): DVKVTQSSRYLVKRTGEKVFLECVQDMDHENMFWYRQDPGLGLRLIYFSYDVKMKEKGDIPEGYSVSREKKERFSLILESASTNQTSMYLCASRLGGSNQPQHFGDGTRLSIL.

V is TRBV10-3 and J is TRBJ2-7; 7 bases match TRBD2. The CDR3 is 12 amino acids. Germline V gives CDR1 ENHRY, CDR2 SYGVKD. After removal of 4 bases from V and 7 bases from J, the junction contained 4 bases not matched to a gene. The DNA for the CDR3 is TGTGCCATCAGTGGGACTAGTGATGAGCAGTACTTC. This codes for CAISGTSDEQYF.

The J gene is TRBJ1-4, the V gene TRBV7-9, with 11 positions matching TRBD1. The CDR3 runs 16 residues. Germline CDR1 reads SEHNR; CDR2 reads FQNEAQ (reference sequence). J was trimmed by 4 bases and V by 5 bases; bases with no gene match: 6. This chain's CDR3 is CASSLRTGGDNEKLFF. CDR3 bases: TGTGCCAGCAGCCTAAGGACAGGGGGCGATAATGAAAAACTGTTTTTT.

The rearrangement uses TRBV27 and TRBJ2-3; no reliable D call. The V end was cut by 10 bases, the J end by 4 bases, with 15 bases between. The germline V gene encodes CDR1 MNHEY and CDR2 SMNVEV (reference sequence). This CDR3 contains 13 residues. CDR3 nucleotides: TGTGCCACCGGACCCAGTGGCGCAGATACGCAGTATTTT. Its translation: CATGPSGADTQYF.

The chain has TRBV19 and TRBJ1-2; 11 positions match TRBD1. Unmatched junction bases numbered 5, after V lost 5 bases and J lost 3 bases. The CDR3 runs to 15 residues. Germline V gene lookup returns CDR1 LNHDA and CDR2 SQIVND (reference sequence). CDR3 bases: TGTGCCAGTAGTTTTCCGGGACAGGGGGACTATGGCTACACCTTC. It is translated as CASSFPGQGDYGYTF.

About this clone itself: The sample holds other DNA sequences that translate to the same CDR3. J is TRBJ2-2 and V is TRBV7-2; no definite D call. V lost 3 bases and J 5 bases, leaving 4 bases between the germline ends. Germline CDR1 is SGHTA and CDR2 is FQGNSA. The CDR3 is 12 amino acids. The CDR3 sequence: CASSLGTGELFF. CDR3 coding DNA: TGTGCCAGCAGCTTGGGAACCGGGGAGCTGTTTTTT.

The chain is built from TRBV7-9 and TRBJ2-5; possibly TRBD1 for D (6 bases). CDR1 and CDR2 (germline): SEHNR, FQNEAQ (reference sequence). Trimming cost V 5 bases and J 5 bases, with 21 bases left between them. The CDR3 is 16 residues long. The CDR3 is CASSPLLTGRRETQYF. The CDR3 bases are TGTGCCAGCAGCCCACTTCTTACAGGGCGTCGGGAGACCCAGTACTTC.

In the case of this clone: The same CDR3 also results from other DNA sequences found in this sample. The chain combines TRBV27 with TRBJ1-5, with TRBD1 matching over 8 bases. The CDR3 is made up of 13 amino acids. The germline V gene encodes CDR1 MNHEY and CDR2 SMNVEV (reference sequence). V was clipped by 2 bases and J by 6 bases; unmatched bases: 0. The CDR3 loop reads CASSLDRGQPQHF. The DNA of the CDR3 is TGTGCCAGCAGTTTAGACAGGGGTCAGCCCCAGCATTTT.

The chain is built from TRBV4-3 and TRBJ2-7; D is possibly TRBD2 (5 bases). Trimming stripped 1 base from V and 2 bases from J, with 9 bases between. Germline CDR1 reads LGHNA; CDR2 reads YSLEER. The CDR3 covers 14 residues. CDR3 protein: CASSQGGETYEQYF. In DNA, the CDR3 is TGCGCCAGCAGCCAAGGTGGGGAGACCTACGAGCAGTACTTC.

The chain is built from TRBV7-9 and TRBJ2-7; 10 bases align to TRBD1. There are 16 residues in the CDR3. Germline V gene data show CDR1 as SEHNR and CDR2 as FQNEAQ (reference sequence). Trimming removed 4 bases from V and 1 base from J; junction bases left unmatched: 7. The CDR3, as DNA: TGTGCCAGCAGCTGGGTGGGACAGGGGTTTTCCTACGAGCAGTACTTC. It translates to CASSWVGQGFSYEQYF.

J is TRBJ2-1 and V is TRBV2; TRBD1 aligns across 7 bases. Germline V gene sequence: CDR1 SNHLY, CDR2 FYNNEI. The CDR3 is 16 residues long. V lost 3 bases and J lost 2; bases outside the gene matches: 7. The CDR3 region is CASSEGQPITYNEQFF. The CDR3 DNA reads TGTGCCAGCAGTGAGGGACAGCCGATTACCTACAATGAGCAGTTCTTC.

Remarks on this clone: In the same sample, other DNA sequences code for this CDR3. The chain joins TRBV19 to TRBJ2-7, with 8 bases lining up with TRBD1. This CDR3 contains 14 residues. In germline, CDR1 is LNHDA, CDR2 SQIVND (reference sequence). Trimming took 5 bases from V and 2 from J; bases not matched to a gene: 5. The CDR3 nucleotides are TGTGCCAGTAGTCCTGGGACAGGTCCCTACGAGCAGTACTTC. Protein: CASSPGTGPYEQYF.

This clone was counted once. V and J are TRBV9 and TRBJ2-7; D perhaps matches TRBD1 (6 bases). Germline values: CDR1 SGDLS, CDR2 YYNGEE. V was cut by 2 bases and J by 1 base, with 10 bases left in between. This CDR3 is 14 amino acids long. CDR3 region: CASSVSGQSYEQYF. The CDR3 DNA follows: TGTGCCAGCAGCGTCTCCGGACAGTCCTACGAGCAGTACTTC.

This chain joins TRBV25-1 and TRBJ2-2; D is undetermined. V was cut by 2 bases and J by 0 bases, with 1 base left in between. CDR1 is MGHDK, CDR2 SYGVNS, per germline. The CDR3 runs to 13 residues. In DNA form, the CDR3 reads TGTGCCAGCAGTGAAGCGAACACCGGGGAGCTGTTTTTT. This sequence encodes CASSEANTGELFF.

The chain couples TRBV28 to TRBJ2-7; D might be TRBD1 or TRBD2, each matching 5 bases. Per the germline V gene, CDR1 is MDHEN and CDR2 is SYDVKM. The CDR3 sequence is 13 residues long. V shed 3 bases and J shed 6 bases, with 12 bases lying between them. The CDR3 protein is CASSFGTLGEQYF. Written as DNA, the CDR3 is TGTGCCAGCAGTTTTGGGACCCTAGGCGAGCAGTACTTC.

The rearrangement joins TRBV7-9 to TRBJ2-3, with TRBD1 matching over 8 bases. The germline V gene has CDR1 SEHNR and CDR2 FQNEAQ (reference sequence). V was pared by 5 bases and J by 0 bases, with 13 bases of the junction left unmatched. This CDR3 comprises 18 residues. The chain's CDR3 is CASSDSRDRQDSTDTQYF. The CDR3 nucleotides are TGTGCCAGCAGCGATAGCCGGGACAGGCAGGATAGCACAGATACGCAGTATTTT. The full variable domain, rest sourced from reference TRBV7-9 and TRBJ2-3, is DTGVSQNPRHKITKRGQNVTFRCDPISEHNRLYWYRQTLGQGPEFLTYFQNEAQLEKSRLLSDRFSAERPKGSFSTLEIQRTEQGDSAMYLCASSDSRDRQDSTDTQYFGPGTRLTVL.

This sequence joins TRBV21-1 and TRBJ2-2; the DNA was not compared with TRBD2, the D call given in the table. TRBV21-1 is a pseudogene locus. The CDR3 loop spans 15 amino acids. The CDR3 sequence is CASPMIRSDTGELFF. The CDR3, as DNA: TGTGCCTCTCCGATGATCAGAAGCGACACCGGGGAGCTGTTTTTT.